Sequencing of this T cell receptor (beta chain) was carried out in a study of CXCR3-negative and CXCR3-positive naive CD8 T cells. The CDR3 is 11 amino acids. Broader study findings: Both naive subsets showed comparably high diversity, and memory CD8+ cells showed much lower diversity.

Preparation of TRB cDNA libraries relied on 5' RACE carrying UMI labels. From the 5' RACE reads, TCRdb lists one entry per CDR3 protein and no DNA. In total, the table holds about 130,000 distinct CDR3 sequences. Regarding this clonotype: Its antigen is currently unknown.

The sequence was obtained from a human donor in good health. Some clones in this sample may be carry-over from other donors' samples. The source material was naive CXCR3- CD8+ T cells from blood. Indicated subset: CD45RO-CCR7+CD27+CD95- naive CD8+ T cells lacking CXCR3 (TNR3-). The chain couples TRBV12-3 or TRBV12-4 to TRBJ1-1; the TRBD1 assignment by TCRdb is unverifiable without DNA. The CDR3 reads CASSSSPKAFF.